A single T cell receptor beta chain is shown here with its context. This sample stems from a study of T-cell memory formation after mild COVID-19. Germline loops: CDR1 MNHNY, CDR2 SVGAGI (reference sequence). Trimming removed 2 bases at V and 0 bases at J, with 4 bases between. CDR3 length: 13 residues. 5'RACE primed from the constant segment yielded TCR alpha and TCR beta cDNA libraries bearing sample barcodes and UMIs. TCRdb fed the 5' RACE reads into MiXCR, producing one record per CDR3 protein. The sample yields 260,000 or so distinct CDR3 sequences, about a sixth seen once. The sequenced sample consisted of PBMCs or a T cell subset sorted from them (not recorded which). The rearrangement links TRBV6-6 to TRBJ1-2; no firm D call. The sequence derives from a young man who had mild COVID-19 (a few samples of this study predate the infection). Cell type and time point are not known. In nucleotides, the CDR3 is TGTGCCAGCAGTTACCTAGCTAACTATGGCTACACCTTC. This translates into CASSYLANYGYTF.